This TCR beta chain originates from a study of OX40 agonist ivuxolimab in advanced cancers. Turning to the study itself: Participants could have had prior anti-PD-1, anti-PD-L1 or anti-CTLA-4 therapy, and approximately 37% had some.

Study-wide findings and caveats: Clonal expansion was among the lowest in partial responders at 0.1-3.0 mg/kg, especially CD8+. The CD4+ and CD8+ T cells in the blood had expanded clonally by week 6 at 0.1 to 3.0 mg/kg.

The CDR3 is 11 residues long. V lost 3 bases and J 10 bases, leaving 13 bases between the germline ends. The germline gives CDR1 DFQATT, CDR2 SNEGSKA (reference sequence). Autoimmune disease history or systemic immunosuppression led to patient exclusion. Turning to this clone: The antigen is undetermined.

Clones were sequenced by immunoSEQ multiplex PCR, and TCRdb holds only the in-frame ones, with some missing. The table has some 91,000 clones, more than 70% seen once. The starting material was CD4+ or CD8+ T cells sorted from blood, obtained in a trial of the OX40 agonist ivuxolimab. The clonotype comes from an adult with an advanced solid tumor such as melanoma, head and neck, liver or kidney cancer. The gene calls are TRBV20-1 and TRBJ2-7; D tentatively fits TRBD1 or TRBD2 (5 bases each). The CDR3 reads CSASGRGDQYF. CDR3 nucleotides: TGCAGTGCTAGTGGACGAGGGGACCAGTACTTC.